The entry below describes one T cell receptor (beta chain). As yet, its antigen is unknown. One junction end does not reproduce the germline sequence, and a read error may be involved. The same CDR3 is also encoded by other DNA sequences in this sample. Germline loops: CDR1 ENHRY, CDR2 SYGVKD. The CDR3 is 15 amino acids. The data were taken from a study of glioma-infiltrating T cells after dendritic cell vaccination. At the level of the study: Monocyte-derived dendritic cells, cultured less than 9 days with IL-4 and GM-CSF, were pulsed with autologous tumor lysate. General study findings and limits: Estimated pretreatment TIL content predicted outcome after dendritic cell vaccination.

All glioblastoma patients lacked an isocitrate dehydrogenase mutation. Primers: 60 V beta forward and 13 J beta reverse. The data were produced by immunoSEQ multiplex PCR, yet TCRdb's version contains in-frame clones alone and is incomplete. Of about 82,000 clones listed, approximately 90% were seen once; the top ten hold about 3%. The sequence was collected from a human donor with glioblastoma. V is TRBV10-3 and J is TRBJ1-6; TRBD1 aligns across 7 bases. Sequencing used blood, obtained before dendritic cell vaccination. The CDR3, as DNA: TGTGCCATCAGTGGGGACAGAGCCCACAATTCCCCCCTCCACTTT. Translating it yields CAISGDRAHNSPLHF.